A single sample gave rise to the 10 T cell receptor beta chains below, sequenced in a study of breast tumors, draining lymph nodes, adjacent tissues. TCRdb analysed the multiplex PCR reads with MiXCR anew, one entry per CDR3 protein. The repertoire holds 20,000 to 25,000 distinct CDR3 sequences, with approximately 23% as singletons. The specimen was breast tumor tissue. Every receptor here comes from a female donor with breast cancer. Some clones in this sample may be carry-over from other donors' samples.

This clonotype was observed at least ten times. This sequence joins TRBV29-1 and TRBJ2-2, with a possible D match to TRBD2 (6 bases). Trimming left V 3 bases short and J 3 bases short, with 8 bases between. The CDR3 contains 13 residues. Germline V gene lookup returns CDR1 SQVTM and CDR2 ANQGSEA. DNA of the CDR3: TGCAGCGTTGACGGGAGTCACACCGGGGAGCTGTTTTTT. It codes for CSVDGSHTGELFF.

The sample holds many counts of this clonotype. V is TRBV5-4 and J is TRBJ2-1, with TRBD2 identical over 8 bases. The germline V gene encodes CDR1 SGHNT and CDR2 YYREEE (reference sequence). The CDR3 runs 17 residues. V gave up 5 bases and J gave up 7 bases; unmatched junction bases: 17. The DNA of the CDR3 is TGTGCCAGCAGTCTCCGGGGGGGGCCAGGGTTACGGAATGAGCAGTTCTTC. It is translated as CASSLRGGPGLRNEQFF.

This clonotype was seen more than once but under ten times. The chain joins TRBV20-1 to TRBJ1-1; 11 nucleotides line up with TRBD1. The V gene's germline CDR1 is DFQATT and CDR2 SNEGSKA (reference sequence). The V and J ends lost 2 bases and 1 base, in that order; junction bases with no gene match: 6. This CDR3 contains 16 residues. CDR3 amino acids: CSARPAGTGGNTEAFF. CDR3 coding DNA: TGCAGTGCTAGACCCGCCGGGACAGGGGGGAACACTGAAGCTTTCTTT.

The rearrangement joins TRBV2 to TRBJ2-3; TRBD2 matches at 8 bases. Trimming at V came to 4 bases and at J to 2 bases, leaving 8 bases not matched to a gene. CDR3 length: 16 amino acids. Germline V gives CDR1 SNHLY, CDR2 FYNNEI. CDR3 DNA sequence: TGTGCCAGCAGTGTTGGTAGCGGGACCTACACAGATACGCAGTATTTT. Its protein is CASSVGSGTYTDTQYF.

In this sample, this clonotype turned up many times. This chain uses TRBV3-1 with TRBJ2-5, with 14 bases fitting TRBD2. Trimming cost V 4 bases and J 2 bases; bases outside gene matches: 9. The CDR3 runs to 18 residues. Germline assignment: CDR1 LGHDT and CDR2 YNNKEL (reference sequence). CDR3 sequence reads: CASSPGTSGRGVQETQYF. In nucleotides, the CDR3 is TGTGCCAGCAGCCCGGGGACTAGCGGGAGAGGGGTACAAGAGACCCAGTACTTC.

This sequence joins TRBV15 and TRBJ1-1, with no clear D. The germline V and J ends were trimmed by 0 bases and 8 bases, with 10 bases remaining between them. The CDR3 contains 13 residues. The germline V gene has CDR1 LNHNV and CDR2 YYDKDF (reference sequence). The CDR3 region has the DNA TGTGCCACCAGCAGAGAGGAGAGCAGGGAAGCTTTCTTT. It specifies CATSREESREAFF.

This clonotype is labeled as medium-sized. The rearrangement joins TRBV29-1 to TRBJ1-2; D unresolved. The CDR3 contains 12 residues. Germline V gene lookup returns CDR1 SQVTM and CDR2 ANQGSEA. Deletions cut 8 bases from V and 2 bases from J, with 12 bases between. CDR3 sequence reads: CSFRLSNYGYTF. CDR3 DNA: TGCAGCTTCAGGCTAAGCAACTATGGCTACACCTTC.

This clonotype was observed at least ten times. The V gene is TRBV18, the J gene TRBJ2-5; TRBD2 matches 10 bases. Trimming at V came to 5 bases and at J to 3 bases, leaving 6 bases not matched to a gene. The length of the CDR3 is 15 residues. CDR1 and CDR2 from the germline V gene are KGHSH and LQKENI. CDR3 sequence: CASSGGTSVEETQYF. Written as DNA, the CDR3 is TGTGCCAGCTCAGGCGGGACTAGCGTGGAAGAGACCCAGTACTTC. The whole variable domain, filled in from reference TRBV18 and TRBJ2-5, reads NAGVMQNPRHLVRRRGQEARLRCSPMKGHSHVYWYRQLPEEGLKFMVYLQKENIIDESGMPKERFSAEFPKEGPSILRIQQVVRGDSAAYFCASSGGTSVEETQYFGPGTRLLVL.

This clonotype came up a few times. V is TRBV18 and J is TRBJ2-1; 7 nucleotides line up with TRBD2. After removal of 3 bases from V and 2 bases from J, the junction contained 7 bases not matched to a gene. The CDR3 sequence is 16 residues long. Germline lookup yields CDR1 KGHSH and CDR2 LQKENI. The chain's CDR3 is CASSPVAGGTYNEQFF. CDR3 bases: TGTGCCAGCTCACCGGTAGCGGGTGGAACCTACAATGAGCAGTTCTTC.

The V call is TRBV30, the J call TRBJ1-5; D may be TRBD1 (5 bases). The germline CDR1 and CDR2 sequences are GTSNPN and SVGIG (reference sequence). Trimming took 0 bases from V and 7 from J, leaving 10 bases between them. This CDR3 is 13 amino acids long. CDR3 nucleotide sequence: TGTGCCTGGAGTGTAGATGGGGACCAGCCCCAGCATTTT. It yields the protein CAWSVDGDQPQHF.